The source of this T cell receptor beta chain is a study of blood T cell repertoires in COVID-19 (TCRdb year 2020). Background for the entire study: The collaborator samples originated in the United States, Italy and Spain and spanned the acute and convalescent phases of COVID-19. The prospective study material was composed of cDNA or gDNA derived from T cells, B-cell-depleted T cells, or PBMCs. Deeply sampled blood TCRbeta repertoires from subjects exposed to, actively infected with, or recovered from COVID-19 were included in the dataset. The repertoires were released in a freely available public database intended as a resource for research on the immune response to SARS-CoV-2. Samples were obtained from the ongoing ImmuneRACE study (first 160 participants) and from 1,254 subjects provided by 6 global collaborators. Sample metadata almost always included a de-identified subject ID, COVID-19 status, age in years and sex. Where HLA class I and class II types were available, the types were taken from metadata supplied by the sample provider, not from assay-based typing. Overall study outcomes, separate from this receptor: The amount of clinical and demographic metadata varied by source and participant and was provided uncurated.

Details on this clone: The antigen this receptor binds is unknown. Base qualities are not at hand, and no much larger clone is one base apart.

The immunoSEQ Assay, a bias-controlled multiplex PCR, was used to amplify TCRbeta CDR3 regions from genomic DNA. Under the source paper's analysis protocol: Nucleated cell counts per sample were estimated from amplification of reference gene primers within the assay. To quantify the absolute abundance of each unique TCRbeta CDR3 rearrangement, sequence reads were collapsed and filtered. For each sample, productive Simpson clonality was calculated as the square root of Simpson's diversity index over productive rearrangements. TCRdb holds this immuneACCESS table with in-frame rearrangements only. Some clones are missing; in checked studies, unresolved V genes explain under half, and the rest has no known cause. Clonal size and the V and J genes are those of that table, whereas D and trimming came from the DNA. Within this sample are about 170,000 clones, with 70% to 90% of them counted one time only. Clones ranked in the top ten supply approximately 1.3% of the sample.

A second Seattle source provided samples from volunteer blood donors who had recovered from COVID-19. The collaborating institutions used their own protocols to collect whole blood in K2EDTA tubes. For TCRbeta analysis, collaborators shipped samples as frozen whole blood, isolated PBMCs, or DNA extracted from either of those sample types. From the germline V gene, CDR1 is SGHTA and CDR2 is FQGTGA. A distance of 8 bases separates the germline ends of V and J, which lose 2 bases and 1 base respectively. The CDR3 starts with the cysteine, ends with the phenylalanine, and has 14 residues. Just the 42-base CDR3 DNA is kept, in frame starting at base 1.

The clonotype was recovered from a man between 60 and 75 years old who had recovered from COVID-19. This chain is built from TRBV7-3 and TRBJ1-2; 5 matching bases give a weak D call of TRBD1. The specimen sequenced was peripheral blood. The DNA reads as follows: TGTGCCAGCAGCTTAGACAGCAATAACTATGGCTACACCTTC. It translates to CASSLDSNNYGYTF.